This entry lists 14 T cell receptor beta chains sequenced from one sample in a study of blood T cell repertoires in COVID-19. TCRdb's copy holds only in-frame clones and misses some; the assay was immunoSEQ multiplex PCR. The sample has fewer than 600,000 clones; 88% are singletons. The sample was PBMCs or T cells enriched from blood (not recorded which). The receptors were gathered from a woman in her thirties or forties who had recovered from COVID-19.

The chain combines TRBV6-5 with TRBJ2-3, with TRBD2 identical over 11 bases. Germline loops: CDR1 MNHEY, CDR2 SVGAGI. Trimming removed 5 bases from V and 8 bases from J; junction bases left unmatched: 3. CDR3 size: 13 residues. The CDR3 is CASSPLAGGTQYF. The CDR3 DNA reads TGTGCCAGCAGTCCGCTAGCGGGAGGTACGCAGTATTTT.

V gene TRBV3-1 (or the pseudogene TRBV3-2) combines with J gene TRBJ2-2; D might be TRBD2 (5 bases). The CDR3 totals 17 residues. The V gene lost 4 bases and the J gene lost 5 bases, with 20 bases spanning the gap. Germline V CDR1 and CDR2: LGHDT, YNNKEL (reference sequence). In DNA, the CDR3 is TGTGCCAGCAGCCCAGCCAGCGGCCCCTTGCGGACCGGGGAGCTGTTTTTT. Translation: CASSPASGPLRTGELFF.

V is TRBV7-9 and J is TRBJ2-5; 9 bases map to TRBD2. The CDR3 is made up of 15 amino acids. Per the germline V gene, CDR1 is SEHNR and CDR2 is FQNEAQ (reference sequence). V was pared by 1 base and J by 5 bases, with 5 bases of the junction left unmatched. Written as DNA, the CDR3 is TGTGCCAGCAGCTTAGGTAGCGGGAGTCAGGAGACCCAGTACTTC. Protein sequence: CASSLGSGSQETQYF.

This chain joins TRBV6-2 or TRBV6-3 and TRBJ2-4, with 9 bases identical to TRBD2. V dropped 6 bases and J dropped 2; count of bases not matched to a gene: 17. The germline CDR1 and CDR2 sequences are MNHEY and SVGEGT. The CDR3 has 19 amino acids. CDR3 amino acids: CASSRLAEERSASKNIQYF. The DNA of the CDR3 is TGTGCCAGCAGCCGACTAGCGGAGGAGAGGAGTGCGTCCAAAAACATTCAGTACTTC.

The chain has TRBV30 and TRBJ2-1, with 10 bases fitting TRBD2. V trimming: 3 bases; J trimming: 8 bases; junction bases outside the gene matches: 7. CDR1 and CDR2 from the germline V gene are GTSNPN and SVGIG (reference sequence). The CDR3 runs to 14 residues. CDR3 in amino acids: CAWSITSGKDEQFF. In nucleotides, the CDR3 is TGTGCCTGGAGCATAACTAGCGGGAAAGATGAGCAGTTCTTC.

The chain carries TRBV19 and TRBJ1-5; D may be TRBD1 (5 bases). Germline V CDR1 and CDR2: LNHDA, SQIVND (reference sequence). The CDR3 extends over 15 amino acids. Trimming cost V 6 bases and J 0 bases, with 12 bases left between them. Here the CDR3 reads CASSTQGYSNQPQHF. The DNA of the CDR3 is TGTGCCAGTAGCACCCAGGGCTATAGCAATCAGCCCCAGCATTTT. The whole variable domain, filled in from reference TRBV19 and TRBJ1-5, reads DGGITQSPKYLFRKEGQNVTLSCEQNLNHDAMYWYRQDPGQGLRLIYYSQIVNDFQKGDIAEGYSVSREKKESFPLTVTSAQKNPTAFYLCASSTQGYSNQPQHFGDGTRLSIL.

The chain has TRBV4-1 and TRBJ2-1; a weak D match, TRBD2 (6 bases). Germline V gene data show CDR1 as MGHRA and CDR2 as YSYEKL. V lost 0 bases to trimming and J lost 9 bases, with 15 bases between them. The CDR3 runs 15 residues. The CDR3 DNA is TGCGCCAGCAGCCAAGAAGGGACCGGGAGCGGTGAGCAGTTCTTC. The encoded protein is CASSQEGTGSGEQFF.

The CDR3 spells CAIGNTGGRNEQYF. DNA of the CDR3: TGTGCCATCGGAAACACAGGGGGAAGGAACGAGCAGTACTTC. The gene calls are TRBV10-3 and TRBJ2-7; the match to TRBD1 covers 8 bases. This CDR3 comprises 14 residues. J lost 5 bases, V lost 8 bases, and 11 bases had no gene match. Looked up from germline, CDR1 is ENHRY and CDR2 is SYGVKD.

CDR3 in amino acids: CASHTGGEGYNEQFF. CDR3 DNA: TGTGCCAGCCACACCGGAGGGGAGGGGTACAATGAGCAGTTCTTC. The chain has TRBV6-5 and TRBJ2-1; TRBD2 agrees at 7 bases. The germline V gene has CDR1 MNHEY and CDR2 SVGAGI. CDR3 length: 15 residues. Trimming cost V 8 bases and J 4 bases; bases outside gene matches: 11.

The chain carries TRBV3-1 (or the pseudogene TRBV3-2) and TRBJ2-1; TRBD2 matches at 14 bases. Germline-derived CDR1 and CDR2 are LGHDT and YNNKEL (reference sequence). This CDR3 is 15 amino acids long. The V gene end was trimmed by 5 bases and the J gene end by 7 bases; junction bases not matched to a gene: 4. The CDR3 DNA reads TGTGCCAGCAGCTCCGGGACTAGCGGGAGAAATGAGCAGTTCTTC. Translation: CASSSGTSGRNEQFF.

This clone was recorded only once. The chain has TRBV19 and TRBJ2-5, with D unresolved. Trimming removed 6 bases at V and 5 bases at J, with 19 bases between. This CDR3 has 15 residues. CDR1 and CDR2 from the germline V gene are LNHDA and SQIVND (reference sequence). The CDR3 region is CASSPDLFPRETQYF. CDR3 nucleotide sequence: TGTGCCAGTAGCCCAGACTTATTTCCACGGGAGACCCAGTACTTC.

The V gene is TRBV18, the J gene TRBJ1-5; D is perhaps TRBD1 (6 bases). The CDR3 runs to 15 residues. V was clipped by 5 bases and J by 7 bases, with 18 bases between them. The germline gives CDR1 KGHSH, CDR2 LQKENI. In DNA, the CDR3 is TGTGCCAGCTCAGTGACAGGTTCGTTCCAACAGCCCCAGCATTTT. Translated: CASSVTGSFQQPQHF.

This clone was seen once. V is TRBV7-2 and J is TRBJ2-3, with 12 positions matching TRBD2. V lost 4 bases to trimming and J lost 4 bases; unmatched junction nucleotides: 3. The CDR3 runs to 15 residues. Germline V gene sequence: CDR1 SGHTA, CDR2 FQGNSA. CDR3 nucleotide sequence: TGTGCCAGCAGCTCGACTAGCGGGAGCGCAGATACGCAGTATTTT. It is translated as CASSSTSGSADTQYF.

A single count supports this clone. This could be a read error, since a much larger clone is one nucleotide away. Other DNA sequences in this sample translate to the same CDR3. The rearrangement uses TRBV12-3 or TRBV12-4 and TRBJ1-1; weak D call: TRBD1 (6 bases). This CDR3 has 13 residues. Trimming took off 6 bases at V and 1 base at J, with 9 bases between the two ends. In DNA form, the CDR3 reads TGTGCCAGCAGCCTACAGGGGAACACTGAAGCTTTCTTT. It yields the protein CASSLQGNTEAFF.